This T cell receptor beta chain was found in a study of patients and donors after allogeneic stem cell transplantation. The junction had 13 bases not matched to a gene; V was cut back by 6 bases and J by 0 bases. The CDR3 loop spans 18 amino acids. Germline V gene sequence: CDR1 MNHEY, CDR2 SMNVEV (reference sequence). Using its own MiXCR run on the RT-PCR reads, TCRdb lists one record per CDR3 protein. The sample carries approximately 98,000 distinct CDR3 sequences, approximately 40% recorded once. V gene TRBV27 combines with J gene TRBJ1-5, with 8 bases matching TRBD1. This receptor was taken from a human donor who was either an allogeneic HSCT recipient or a stem cell or donor lymphocyte infusion donor (not recorded which). It is not recorded whose cells these are; they may come from a transplant donor. Sequencing input: blood, either unsorted or a sorted T cell fraction (not recorded which). This chain's CDR3 is CASRPNRDRTYSNQPQHF. The CDR3 DNA reads TGTGCCAGCAGACCTAACCGGGACAGGACGTATAGCAATCAGCCCCAGCATTTT.